Listed here is a single T cell receptor (beta chain). Trimming cost V 5 bases and J 3 bases, with 18 bases left between them. Germline CDR1 SGHTA, CDR2 FQGTGA. This CDR3 has 16 amino acids. The sample is drawn from a study of blood T cell repertoires in COVID-19. This table comes from immunoSEQ multiplex PCR, and its TCRdb copy is limited to in-frame clones, with some not included. The table shows approximately 73,000 clones, with around nine tenths occurring only once. This chain joins TRBV7-3 and TRBJ2-3, with D perhaps TRBD1 (7 bases). The sequence was obtained from an older woman with acute or convalescent COVID-19. Source material: peripheral blood. The CDR3 spells CASSATTGRRTDTQYF. The CDR3 nucleotides read TGTGCCAGCAGCGCAACGACAGGGAGGCGGACAGATACGCAGTATTTT. The full variable domain, with the rest looked up from reference TRBV7-3 and TRBJ2-3, is GAGVSQTPSNKVTEKGKYVELRCDPISGHTALYWYRQSLGQGPEFLIYFQGTGAADDSGLPNDRFFAVRPEGSVSTLKIQRTERGDSAVYLCASSATTGRRTDTQYFGPGTRLTVL.